Listed here is a single T cell receptor beta chain. No antigen is known for it. This entry is derived from a study of untreated major depressive disorder. Overall study results and limits: Generalizability is limited by the comparatively small study sample. Depressed patients' CD4+ T cells carried increased TRBV05-01 (Vbeta 5.1) usage versus control CD4+ T cells. Only three preselected Vbeta families were compared in sequencing.

Repertoires were generated with immunoSEQ multiplex PCR, while TCRdb's copy carries only in-frame clones and drops some. Of approximately 25,000 clones listed, 91% are singletons. From thawed PBMCs, CD4+ T cells were purified by negative selection. The germline V gene encodes CDR1 SGHTA and CDR2 FQGNSA. V shed 0 bases and J 2 bases; nucleotides not matched to a gene: 5. The CDR3 totals 16 residues. The receptor comes from a woman in her 30s with major depressive disorder. The rearrangement uses TRBV7-2 and TRBJ2-5, with 8 nucleotides matching TRBD2. The sample was CD4+ T cells from PBMCs. CDR3 sequence (DNA): TGTGCCAGCAGCTTAGCATCCAGCGGGGGTCAAGAGACCCAGTACTTC. This sequence encodes CASSLASSGGQETQYF.